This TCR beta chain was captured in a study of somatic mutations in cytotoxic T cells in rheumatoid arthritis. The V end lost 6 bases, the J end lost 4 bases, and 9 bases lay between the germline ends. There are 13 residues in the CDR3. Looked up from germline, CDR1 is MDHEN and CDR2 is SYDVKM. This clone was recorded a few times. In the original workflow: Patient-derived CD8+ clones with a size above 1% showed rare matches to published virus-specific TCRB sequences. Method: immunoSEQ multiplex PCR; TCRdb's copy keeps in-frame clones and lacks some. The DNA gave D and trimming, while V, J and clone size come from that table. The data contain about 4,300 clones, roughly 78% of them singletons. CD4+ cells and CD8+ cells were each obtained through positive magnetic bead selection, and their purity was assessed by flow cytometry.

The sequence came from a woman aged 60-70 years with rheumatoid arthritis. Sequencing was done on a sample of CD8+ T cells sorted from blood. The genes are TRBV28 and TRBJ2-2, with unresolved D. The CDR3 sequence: CASSPRGTGELFF. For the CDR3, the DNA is TGTGCCAGCAGCCCACGAGGCACCGGGGAGCTGTTTTTT.